The next 25 T cell receptor beta chains were all read from a single sample in a study of blood T cell repertoires in COVID-19 (dated by TCRdb to 2018 to 2021). The library was prepared using the immunoSEQ multiplex PCR assay. In its TCRdb copy, this immuneACCESS table keeps in-frame sequences only and misses some clones. Where compared with another copy, unresolved V genes explain less than half of these, and the others have no known cause. This sample lists 88,000 or so clones; approximately 89% were detected once. Of the sample, around 2.1% falls within the top ten clones. Sequenced input: peripheral blood. The receptors stem from a man aged 50-60 years with acute or convalescent COVID-19.

This clone was detected only once. The chain uses TRBV4-3 and TRBJ1-5; TRBD1 might be the D (6 bases). The CDR3 is 14 residues long. Trimming left V 3 bases short and J 9 bases short, with 15 bases between. The germline gives CDR1 LGHNA, CDR2 YSLEER. The CDR3, as DNA: TGCGCCAGCAGCCAGACGTTGGGGGCGTGGCCCCAGCATTTT. Translating gives CASSQTLGAWPQHF.

This chain uses TRBV6-5 with TRBJ1-2; D perhaps matches TRBD1 (6 bases). CDR3 size: 14 residues. The germline gives CDR1 MNHEY, CDR2 SVGAGI. Trimming cost V 6 bases and J 8 bases, with 19 bases left between them. The DNA of the CDR3 is TGTGCCAGCAGCCTTCAACAGGGAAATGAGGGCTACACCTTC. This sequence encodes CASSLQQGNEGYTF.

The CDR3 coding sequence is TGCGCCAGCAGTGAGATTAATAGGGGTGGCGAGCAGTACTTC. Residues: CASSEINRGGEQYF. The rearrangement joins TRBV10-2 to TRBJ2-7, with a weak D call TRBD1 (5 bases). The ends were cut back, 2 bases at V and 6 bases at J, with 14 bases in the middle. CDR3 length equals 14 residues. CDR1 is WSHSY and CDR2 is SAAADI in the germline V gene.

This chain uses TRBV19 with TRBJ1-1; D is unresolved. Germline V gene data show CDR1 as LNHDA and CDR2 as SQIVND (reference sequence). CDR3 length: 10 residues. The germline V and J ends were trimmed by 11 bases and 1 base, with 5 bases remaining between them. CDR3 DNA: TGTGCCGCGGGGAACACTGAAGCTTTCTTT. Its protein product is CAAGNTEAFF. Full variable domain (outside the CDR3, taken from reference TRBV19 and TRBJ1-1): DGGITQSPKYLFRKEGQNVTLSCEQNLNHDAMYWYRQDPGQGLRLIYYSQIVNDFQKGDIAEGYSVSREKKESFPLTVTSAQKNPTAFYLCAAGNTEAFFGQGTRLTVV.

CDR3 residues: CATHDRLGEQYF. The CDR3, as DNA: TGTGCCACCCACGACAGGCTCGGAGAGCAGTACTTC. The chain combines TRBV5-5 with TRBJ2-7; TRBD1 might be the D (6 bases). The CDR3 contains 12 residues. CDR1 SGHKS and CDR2 YYEKEE come from the germline V gene (reference sequence). The ends were cut back, 9 bases at V and 7 bases at J, with 17 bases in the middle.

The rearrangement links TRBV5-1 to TRBJ2-3, with 12 positions matching TRBD2. V lost 0 bases to trimming and J lost 0 bases; unmatched junction nucleotides: 5. The germline CDR1 and CDR2 sequences are SGHRS and YFSETQ. CDR3 length equals 18 residues. The CDR3 bases are TGCGCCAGCAGCTTGGTCTCTAGCGGGGGGGCCAGCACAGATACGCAGTATTTT. It is translated as CASSLVSSGGASTDTQYF. Full variable domain (rest looked up from reference TRBV5-1 and TRBJ2-3): KAGVTQTPRYLIKTRGQQVTLSCSPISGHRSVSWYQQTPGQGLQFLFEYFSETQRNKGNFPGRFSGRQFSNSRSEMNVSTLELGDSALYLCASSLVSSGGASTDTQYFGPGTRLTVL.

The CDR3 reads CASSQERVWTGTVTDTQYF. In DNA, the CDR3 is TGTGCCAGCAGCCAAGAAAGGGTCTGGACAGGGACAGTCACAGATACGCAGTATTTT. V gene TRBV4-2 combines with J gene TRBJ2-3; 8 bases align to TRBD1. Germline loops: CDR1 LGHNA, CDR2 YNFKEQ. The CDR3 consists of 19 residues. With V trimmed by 0 bases and J by 2 bases, 13 bases remained unmatched.

This clone was detected only a few times. V gene TRBV15 combines with J gene TRBJ2-1; 9 bases align to TRBD2. Germline V gene sequence: CDR1 LNHNV, CDR2 YYDKDF (reference sequence). The CDR3 contains 16 residues. With V trimmed by 0 bases and J by 8 bases, 8 bases remained unmatched. This CDR3 is CATSREGSGRGDEQFF. The CDR3 DNA is TGTGCCACCAGCAGAGAGGGTAGCGGGAGAGGCGATGAGCAGTTCTTC.

The genes are TRBV6-5 and TRBJ1-2; D may be TRBD1 (6 bases). With 0 bases removed from V and 2 bases from J, the gap between germline ends came to 10 bases. The CDR3 extends over 15 amino acids. Germline loops: CDR1 MNHEY, CDR2 SVGAGI. The CDR3 nucleotides read TGTGCCAGCAGTTACTCAAGGGGGGGGAACTATGGCTACACCTTC. Its translation is CASSYSRGGNYGYTF.

The chain is built from TRBV28 and TRBJ2-1; perhaps TRBD1 as D (5 bases). CDR3 length equals 14 residues. Trimming took off 5 bases at V and 7 bases at J, with 15 bases between the two ends. The germline gives CDR1 MDHEN, CDR2 SYDVKM. DNA for the CDR3: TGTGCCAGCAGTCCGCTTGGCAGGGCTAATGAGCAGTTCTTC. Its protein product is CASSPLGRANEQFF.

The CDR3 nucleotides are TGTGCCACCAGCCATAGCGGGGGCTTCACAGATACGCAGTATTTT. Translated, it gives CATSHSGGFTDTQYF. The rearrangement links TRBV15 to TRBJ2-3; 9 bases fit TRBD2. The V segment lost 5 bases and the J segment 2 bases; nucleotides outside the gene matches: 5. This CDR3 is built from 15 residues. In germline, CDR1 is LNHNV, CDR2 YYDKDF (reference sequence).

The chain combines TRBV20-1 with TRBJ1-4; the match to TRBD1 covers 7 bases. Germline V gene lookup returns CDR1 DFQATT and CDR2 SNEGSKA (reference sequence). The CDR3 spans 11 residues. The CDR3 DNA reads as TGCAGGGAGGGGGCGCGGGAAAAACTGTTTTTT. Its translation is CREGAREKLFF.

The rearrangement uses TRBV9 and TRBJ2-3; TRBD2 matches 9 bases. The CDR3 totals 16 residues. V lost 0 bases and J lost 4; bases outside the gene matches: 6. CDR1 and CDR2 (germline): SGDLS, YYNGEE. CDR3 region: CASSVAGGGAPDTQYF. DNA for the CDR3: TGTGCCAGCAGCGTAGCTGGCGGGGGGGCCCCAGATACGCAGTATTTT.

This chain links TRBV5-6 with TRBJ1-2; D not resolved. Looked up from germline, CDR1 is SGHDT and CDR2 is YYEEEE. This CDR3 has 17 amino acids. Trimming took off 0 bases at V and 0 bases at J, with 15 bases between the two ends. The CDR3 nucleotides are TGTGCCAGCAGCTTGGGACCAGACTTCTCTACTAACTATGGCTACACCTTC. Residues: CASSLGPDFSTNYGYTF.

This clone has only one observation. The rearrangement joins TRBV5-1 to TRBJ1-6; 7 bases line up with TRBD1. Germline V gene sequence: CDR1 SGHRS, CDR2 YFSETQ. The CDR3 is 14 amino acids. V lost 4 bases, J lost 6 bases, and 4 bases stayed unmatched. CDR3 in DNA: TGCGCCAGCAGCGTGGAGGGGGCTAATTCACCCCTCCACTTT. Its translation is CASSVEGANSPLHF.

CDR3 amino acids: CASRAGTGSSPQHF. CDR3 sequence (DNA): TGTGCCAGTAGAGCCGGGACAGGGTCGTCGCCCCAGCATTTT. V and J are TRBV19 and TRBJ1-5, with 9 bases lining up with TRBD1. Trimming cost V 6 bases and J 9 bases; bases outside gene matches: 9. The CDR3 has 14 amino acids. Germline assignment: CDR1 LNHDA and CDR2 SQIVND (reference sequence).

The rearrangement joins TRBV28 to TRBJ2-1; 9 bases are shared with TRBD1. The junction had 7 bases not matched to a gene; V was cut back by 7 bases and J by 6 bases. Germline CDR1 and CDR2: MDHEN and SYDVKM. The CDR3 is 14 residues long. This CDR3 reads CASTRDRVVNEQFF. The DNA for the CDR3 is TGTGCCAGCACCCGGGACAGGGTGGTCAATGAGCAGTTCTTC.

This clone was seen just once. The chain recombines TRBV11-3 with TRBJ2-1; D possibly corresponds to TRBD1 (6 bases). V was clipped by 5 bases and J by 7 bases, with 9 bases between them. The CDR3 has 12 amino acids. Germline V gene sequence: CDR1 SGHNT, CDR2 YENEEA. The CDR3 sequence: CASSPQGNEQFF. The CDR3 DNA reads TGTGCCAGCAGCCCACAGGGAAATGAGCAGTTCTTC. The variable domain in full, with the rest retrieved from reference TRBV11-3 and TRBJ2-1, is EAGVVQSPRYKIIEKKQPVAFWCNPISGHNTLYWYLQNLGQGPELLIRYENEEAVDDSQLPKDRFSAERLKGVDSTLKIQPAELGDSAVYLCASSPQGNEQFFGPGTRLTVL.

This clone appeared a few times. V and J are TRBV6-5 and TRBJ1-1; a possible D gene is TRBD1 (5 bases). V was pared by 2 bases and J by 4 bases, with 11 bases between. Germline CDR1 reads MNHEY; CDR2 reads SVGAGI. The CDR3 consists of 14 residues. The CDR3 reads CASSYEGGVTEAFF. CDR3 DNA: TGTGCCAGCAGTTACGAGGGAGGGGTCACTGAAGCTTTCTTT.

This clone has a handful of counts. This chain connects TRBV13 to TRBJ1-6; D perhaps matches TRBD1 (6 bases). The germline CDR1 and CDR2 sequences are PRHDT and FYEKMQ (reference sequence). Trimming removed 5 bases from V and 10 bases from J, with 12 bases in between. This CDR3 comprises 13 residues. The CDR3 region has the DNA TGTGCCAGCAGCGTTTCAGGGGTCTCACCCCTCCACTTT. Its protein is CASSVSGVSPLHF.

V usage is TRBV5-5 and J usage is TRBJ2-3, with D hard to call. Deletions cut 2 bases from V and 6 bases from J, with 10 bases between. The CDR3 sequence is 13 residues long. Germline CDR1 and CDR2: SGHKS and YYEKEE (reference sequence). The CDR3 nucleotides are TGTGCCAGCAGCTTTGGAGACCGGGATACGCAGTATTTT. The encoded protein is CASSFGDRDTQYF.

This rearrangement joins TRBV25-1 to TRBJ2-3; no firm D call. This CDR3 spans 16 amino acids. CDR1 and CDR2 (germline): MGHDK, SYGVNS. V lost 6 bases and J 3 bases, leaving 19 bases between the germline ends. CDR3 bases: TGTGCCAGCAGCCAATCCAATAGAGAATGGACAGATACGCAGTATTTT. Translating gives CASSQSNREWTDTQYF. Together with reference TRBV25-1 and TRBJ2-3, the CDR3 gives the full variable domain: EADIYQTPRYLVIGTGKKITLECSQTMGHDKMYWYQQDPGMELHLIHYSYGVNSTEKGDLSSESTVSRIRTEHFPLTLESARPSHTSQYLCASSQSNREWTDTQYFGPGTRLTVL.

CDR3 region: CASSQQNHYGYTF. CDR3 bases: TGTGCCAGCAGTCAACAGAATCACTATGGCTACACCTTC. V gene TRBV6-1 combines with J gene TRBJ1-2, with D unclear. CDR3 length equals 13 residues. With 5 bases removed from V and 3 bases from J, the gap between germline ends came to 10 bases. CDR1 and CDR2 from the germline V gene are MNHNS and SASEGT.

V usage is TRBV18 and J usage is TRBJ1-3; TRBD1 might be the D (6 bases). Trimming removed 3 bases from V and 0 bases from J, with 12 bases in between. Germline V lookup: CDR1 KGHSH, CDR2 LQKENI. The CDR3 is made up of 16 amino acids. The CDR3 reads CASSPVRDNSGNTIYF. The CDR3 coding sequence is TGTGCCAGCTCACCTGTCCGGGACAACTCTGGAAACACCATATATTTT.

The chain uses TRBV19 and TRBJ2-6; 9 bases align to TRBD1. Germline V CDR1 and CDR2: LNHDA, SQIVND (reference sequence). V lost 5 bases and J lost 4; bases outside the gene matches: 6. The CDR3 covers 16 residues. DNA of the CDR3: TGTGCCAGTAGTTTTGACAGGGGGACCGGGGCCAACGTCCTGACTTTC. It yields the protein CASSFDRGTGANVLTF.